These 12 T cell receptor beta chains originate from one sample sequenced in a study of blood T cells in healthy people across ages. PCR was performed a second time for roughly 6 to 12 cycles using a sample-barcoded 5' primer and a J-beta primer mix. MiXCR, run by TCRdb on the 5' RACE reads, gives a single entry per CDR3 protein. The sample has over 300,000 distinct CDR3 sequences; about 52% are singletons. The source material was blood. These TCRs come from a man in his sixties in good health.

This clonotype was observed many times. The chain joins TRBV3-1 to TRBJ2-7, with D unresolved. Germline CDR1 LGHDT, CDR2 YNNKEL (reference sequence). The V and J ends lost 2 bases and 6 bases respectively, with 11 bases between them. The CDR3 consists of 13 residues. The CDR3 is CASSQSSTSEQYF. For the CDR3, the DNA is TGTGCCAGCAGCCAAAGTTCGACATCCGAGCAGTACTTC.

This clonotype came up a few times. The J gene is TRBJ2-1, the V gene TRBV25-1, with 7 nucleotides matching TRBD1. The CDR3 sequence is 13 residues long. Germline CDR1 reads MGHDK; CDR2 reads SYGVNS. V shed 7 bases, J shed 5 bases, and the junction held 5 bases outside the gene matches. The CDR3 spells CASMRGLNNEQFF. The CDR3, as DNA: TGTGCCAGCATGAGGGGGCTCAACAATGAGCAGTTCTTC.

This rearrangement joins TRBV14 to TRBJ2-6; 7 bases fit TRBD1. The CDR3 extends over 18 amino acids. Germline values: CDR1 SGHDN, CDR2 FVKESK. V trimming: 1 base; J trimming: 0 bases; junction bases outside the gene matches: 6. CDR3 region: CASSQGQGSYSGANVLTF. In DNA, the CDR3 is TGTGCCAGCAGCCAAGGACAGGGCTCCTACTCTGGGGCCAACGTCCTGACTTTC. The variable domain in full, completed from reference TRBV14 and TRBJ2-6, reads EAGVTQFPSHSVIEKGQTVTLRCDPISGHDNLYWYRRVMGKEIKFLLHFVKESKQDESGMPNNRFLAERTGGTYSTLKVQPAELEDSGVYFCASSQGQGSYSGANVLTFGAGSRLTVL.

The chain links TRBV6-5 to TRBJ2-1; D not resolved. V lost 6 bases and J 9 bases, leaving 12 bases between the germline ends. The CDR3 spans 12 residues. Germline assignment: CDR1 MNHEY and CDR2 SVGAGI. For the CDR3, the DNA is TGTGCCAGCAGAGCCGAGGTGGGTGAGCAGTTCTTC. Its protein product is CASRAEVGEQFF.

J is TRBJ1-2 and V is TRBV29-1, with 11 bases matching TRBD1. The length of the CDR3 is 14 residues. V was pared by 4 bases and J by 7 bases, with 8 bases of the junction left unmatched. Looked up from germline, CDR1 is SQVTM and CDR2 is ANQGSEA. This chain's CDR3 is CSVGLPGQGVGYTF. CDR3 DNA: TGCAGCGTTGGGCTCCCGGGACAGGGGGTTGGCTACACCTTC.

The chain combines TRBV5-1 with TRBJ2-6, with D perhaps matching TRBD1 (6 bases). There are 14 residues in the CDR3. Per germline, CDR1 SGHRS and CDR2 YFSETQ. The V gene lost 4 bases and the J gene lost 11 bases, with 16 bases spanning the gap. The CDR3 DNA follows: TGCGCCAGCAGCGCTGGACAGCCCCCCTACGTCCTGACTTTC. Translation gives CASSAGQPPYVLTF.

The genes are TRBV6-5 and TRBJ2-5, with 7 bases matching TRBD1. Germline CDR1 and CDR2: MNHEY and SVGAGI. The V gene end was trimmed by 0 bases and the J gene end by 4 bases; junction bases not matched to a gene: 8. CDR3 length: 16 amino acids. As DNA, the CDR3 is TGTGCCAGCAGTTACTCCATCAACAGGGGAGCAGAGACCCAGTACTTC. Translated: CASSYSINRGAETQYF.

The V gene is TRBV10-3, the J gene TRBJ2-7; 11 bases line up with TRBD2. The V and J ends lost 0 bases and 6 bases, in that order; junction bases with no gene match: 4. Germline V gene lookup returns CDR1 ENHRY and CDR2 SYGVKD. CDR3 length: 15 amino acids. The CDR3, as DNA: TGTGCCATCAGTGAGTCAGGACTAGCGGGCAGCGAGCAGTACTTC. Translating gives CAISESGLAGSEQYF.

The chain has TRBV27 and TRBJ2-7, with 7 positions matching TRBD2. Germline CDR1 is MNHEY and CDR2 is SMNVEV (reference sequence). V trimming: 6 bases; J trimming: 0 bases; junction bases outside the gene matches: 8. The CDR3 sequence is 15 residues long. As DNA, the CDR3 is TGTGCCAGCAGAACGCGGACTAGGAGCTCCTACGAGCAGTACTTC. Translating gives CASRTRTRSSYEQYF.

In DNA form, the CDR3 reads TGCAGTGCTACGGGTGACACGCAGGTAGATACGCAGTATTTT. This gives the protein CSATGDTQVDTQYF. The J gene is TRBJ2-3, the V gene TRBV20-1; D is unresolved. Deletions cut 4 bases from V and 5 bases from J, with 16 bases between. The V gene's germline CDR1 is DFQATT and CDR2 SNEGSKA (reference sequence). The CDR3 spans 14 residues.

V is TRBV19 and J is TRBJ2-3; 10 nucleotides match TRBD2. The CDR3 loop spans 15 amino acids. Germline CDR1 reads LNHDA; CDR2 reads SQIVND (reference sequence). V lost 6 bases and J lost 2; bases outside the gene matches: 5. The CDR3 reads CASSPSGSHTDTQYF. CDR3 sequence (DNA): TGTGCCAGTAGCCCTAGCGGGAGCCACACAGATACGCAGTATTTT.

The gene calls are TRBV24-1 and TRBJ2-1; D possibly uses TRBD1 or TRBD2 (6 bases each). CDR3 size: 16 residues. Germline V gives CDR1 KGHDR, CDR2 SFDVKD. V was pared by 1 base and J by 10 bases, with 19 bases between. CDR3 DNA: TGTGCCACCAGTGATTTTGTCCGGACGGGGGCCAGGGAGCAGTTCTTC. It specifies CATSDFVRTGAREQFF.